Listed here is a single T cell receptor beta chain. These data originate in a study of blood T cell repertoires in COVID-19. Overall study: PBMCs, B-cell-depleted T cells, or T cells provided the cDNA or gDNA that made up the material.

Only in-frame clones appear in the TCRdb table, and some are missing; sequencing was by immunoSEQ multiplex PCR. The sample consists of about 30,000 clones, 68% of them appearing once. After removal of 4 bases from V and 2 bases from J, the junction contained 5 bases not matched to a gene. Germline-derived CDR1 and CDR2 are SGHNT and YYREEE (reference sequence). The CDR3 consists of 14 residues. The sequenced material came from peripheral blood. This receptor was taken from a human donor in a cohort sampled during active COVID-19. The chain uses TRBV5-4 and TRBJ2-5; 7 nucleotides line up with TRBD2. This CDR3 is CASSPGGTQETQYF. CDR3 nucleotide sequence: TGTGCCAGCAGCCCCGGGGGGACGCAAGAGACCCAGTACTTC.